Listed below are T cell receptor beta chains from one sample, sequenced in a study of Ad26.COV2.S vaccination and SARS-CoV-2 variants. TCRdb's copy holds only in-frame clones and misses some; the assay was immunoSEQ multiplex PCR. The sample has about 480,000 clones, about 83% seen once. Sample: peripheral blood, taken in a trial of Ad26.COV2.S vaccine versus placebo. These TCRs come from a person between 18 and 59 years old who received the Ad26.COV2.S COVID-19 vaccine or a placebo. CDR3s include the opening cysteine and the closing phenylalanine or tryptophan. The order of the fields is J gene, D gene, clone size, CDR3 length, V gene, CDR3 protein, CDR3 DNA. The D gene is left open where the match is weak. Expanded clones get a size class; other rows say once, few or many, or leave the size out.

J: TRBJ1-4
D: NA
size: NA
length: 12
V: TRBV30
CDR3: CARTGMDEKLFF
DNA: TGTGCCCGGACTGGGATGGATGAAAAACTGTTTTTT

J: TRBJ1-5
D: NA
size: NA
length: 12
V: TRBV13
CDR3: CASSLGGAIQHF
DNA: TGTGCCAGCAGCTTAGGGGGGGCGATCCAGCATTTT

J: TRBJ2-7
D: NA
size: NA
length: 12
V: TRBV29-1
CDR3: CSVEEQGNGQYF
DNA: TGCAGCGTTGAAGAGCAGGGTAACGGGCAGTACTTC

J: TRBJ2-2
D: NA
size: NA
length: 13
V: TRBV6-5
CDR3: CASASKNTGELFF
DNA: TGTGCCAGCGCTAGCAAGAACACCGGGGAGCTGTTTTTT

J: TRBJ2-3
D: NA
size: once
length: 13
V: TRBV4-3
CDR3: CASSQQSADTQYF
DNA: TGCGCCAGCAGCCAGCAGAGCGCAGATACGCAGTATTTT

J: TRBJ1-5
D: TRBD1
size: few
length: 15
V: TRBV7-9
CDR3: CASSPGQGWNQPQHF
DNA: TGTGCCAGCAGCCCCGGACAGGGCTGGAATCAGCCCCAGCATTTT

J: TRBJ2-7
D: NA
size: few
length: 13
V: TRBV7-8
CDR3: CASSRGRSYEQYF
DNA: TGTGCCAGCAGCCGAGGACGATCCTACGAGCAGTACTTC

J: TRBJ2-1
D: TRBD2
size: NA
length: 17
V: TRBV18
CDR3: CASSGSIGTSGRNEQFF
DNA: TGTGCCAGCTCAGGGAGTATCGGGACTAGCGGGAGAAATGAGCAGTTCTTC

J: TRBJ1-2
D: NA
size: NA
length: 13
V: TRBV2
CDR3: CASSEETNYGYTF
DNA: TGTGCCAGCAGTGAAGAGACCAACTATGGCTACACCTTC

J: TRBJ2-7
D: NA
size: NA
length: 13
V: TRBV2
CDR3: CASTRDSTYEQYF
DNA: TGTGCCAGCACCCGGGACTCAACCTACGAGCAGTACTTC